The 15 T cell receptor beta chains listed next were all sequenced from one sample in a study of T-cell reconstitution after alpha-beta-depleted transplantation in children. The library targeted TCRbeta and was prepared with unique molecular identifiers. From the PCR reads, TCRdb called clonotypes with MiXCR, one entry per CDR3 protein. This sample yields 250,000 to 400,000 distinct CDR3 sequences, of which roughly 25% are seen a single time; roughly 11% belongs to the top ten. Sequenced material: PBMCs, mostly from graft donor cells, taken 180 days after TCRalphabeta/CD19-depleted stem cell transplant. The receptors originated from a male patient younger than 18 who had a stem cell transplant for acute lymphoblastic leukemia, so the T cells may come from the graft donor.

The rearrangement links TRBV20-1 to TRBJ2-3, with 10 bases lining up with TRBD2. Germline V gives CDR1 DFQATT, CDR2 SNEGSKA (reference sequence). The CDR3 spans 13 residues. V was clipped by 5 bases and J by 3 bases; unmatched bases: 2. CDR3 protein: CSAPSGSTDTQYF. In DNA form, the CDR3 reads TGCAGTGCTCCTAGCGGGAGTACAGATACGCAGTATTTT.

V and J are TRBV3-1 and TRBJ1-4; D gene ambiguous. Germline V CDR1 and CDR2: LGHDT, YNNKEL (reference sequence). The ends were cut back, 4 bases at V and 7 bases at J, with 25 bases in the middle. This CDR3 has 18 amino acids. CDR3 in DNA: TGTGCCAGCAGCCTTATGCCCAGAACCCCGAAAACAAGTGAAAAACTGTTTTTT. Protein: CASSLMPRTPKTSEKLFF.

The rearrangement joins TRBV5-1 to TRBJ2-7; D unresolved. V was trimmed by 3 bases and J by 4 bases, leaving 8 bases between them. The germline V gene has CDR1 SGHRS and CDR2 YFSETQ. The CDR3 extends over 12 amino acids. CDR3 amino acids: CASSSPEYEQYF. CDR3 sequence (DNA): TGCGCCAGCAGCTCCCCAGAGTACGAGCAGTACTTC.

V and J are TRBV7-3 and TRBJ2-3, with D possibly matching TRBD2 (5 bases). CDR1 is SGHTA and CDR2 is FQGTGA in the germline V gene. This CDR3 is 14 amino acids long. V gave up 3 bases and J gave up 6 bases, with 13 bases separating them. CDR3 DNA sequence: TGTGCCAGCAGCTTTAGCGTCGGTGGGGATACGCAGTATTTT. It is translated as CASSFSVGGDTQYF.

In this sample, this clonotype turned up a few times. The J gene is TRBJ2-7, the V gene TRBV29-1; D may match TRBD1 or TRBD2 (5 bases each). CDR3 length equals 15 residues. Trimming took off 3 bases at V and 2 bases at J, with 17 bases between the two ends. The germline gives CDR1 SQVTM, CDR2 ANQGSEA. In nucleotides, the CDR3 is TGCAGCGTTGACGGTACCCGGGACCACCCCTACGAGCAGTACTTC. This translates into CSVDGTRDHPYEQYF.

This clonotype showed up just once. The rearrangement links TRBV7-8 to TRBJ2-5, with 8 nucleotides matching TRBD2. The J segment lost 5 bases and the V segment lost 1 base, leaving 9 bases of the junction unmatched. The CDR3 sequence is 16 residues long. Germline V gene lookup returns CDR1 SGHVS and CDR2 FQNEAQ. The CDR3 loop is CASSLEGWLAGETQYF. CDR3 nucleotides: TGTGCCAGCAGCTTAGAGGGGTGGTTAGCGGGGGAGACCCAGTACTTC.

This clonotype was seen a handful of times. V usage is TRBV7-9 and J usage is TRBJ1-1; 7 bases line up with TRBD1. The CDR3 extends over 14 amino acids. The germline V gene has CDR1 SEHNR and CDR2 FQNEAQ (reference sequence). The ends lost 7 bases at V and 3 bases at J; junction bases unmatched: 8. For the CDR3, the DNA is TGTGCCAGCACCCTACAGGGGCTGGACACTGAAGCTTTCTTT. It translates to CASTLQGLDTEAFF. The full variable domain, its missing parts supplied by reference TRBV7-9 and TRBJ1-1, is DTGVSQNPRHKITKRGQNVTFRCDPISEHNRLYWYRQTLGQGPEFLTYFQNEAQLEKSRLLSDRFSAERPKGSFSTLEIQRTEQGDSAMYLCASTLQGLDTEAFFGQGTRLTVV.

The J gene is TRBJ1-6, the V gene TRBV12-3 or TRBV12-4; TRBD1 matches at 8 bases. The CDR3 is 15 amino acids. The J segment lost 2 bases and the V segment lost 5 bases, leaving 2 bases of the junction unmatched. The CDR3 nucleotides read TGTGCCAGCAGTCTGGGACAGGCCTATAATTCACCCCTCCACTTT. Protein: CASSLGQAYNSPLHF.

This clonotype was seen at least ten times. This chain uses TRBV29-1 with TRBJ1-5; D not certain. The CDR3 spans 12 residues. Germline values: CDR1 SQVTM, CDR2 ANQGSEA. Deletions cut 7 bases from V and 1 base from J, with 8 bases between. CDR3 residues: CSARSSNQPQHF. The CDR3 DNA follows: TGCAGCGCCCGAAGCAGCAATCAGCCCCAGCATTTT.

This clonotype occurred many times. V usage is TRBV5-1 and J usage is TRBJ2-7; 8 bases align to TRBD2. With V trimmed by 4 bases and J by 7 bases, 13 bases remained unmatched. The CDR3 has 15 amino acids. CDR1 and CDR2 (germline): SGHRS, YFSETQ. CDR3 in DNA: TGCGCCAGCAGCACCACTAGCGGTTCCCTTTTGGAGCAGTACTTC. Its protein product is CASSTTSGSLLEQYF.

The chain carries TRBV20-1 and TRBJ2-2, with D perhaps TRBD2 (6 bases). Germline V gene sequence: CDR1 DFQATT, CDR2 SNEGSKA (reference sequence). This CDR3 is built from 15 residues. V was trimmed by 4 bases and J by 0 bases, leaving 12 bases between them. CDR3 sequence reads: CSAMSRDSNTGELFF. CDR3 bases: TGCAGTGCTATGTCAAGGGACTCGAACACCGGGGAGCTGTTTTTT.

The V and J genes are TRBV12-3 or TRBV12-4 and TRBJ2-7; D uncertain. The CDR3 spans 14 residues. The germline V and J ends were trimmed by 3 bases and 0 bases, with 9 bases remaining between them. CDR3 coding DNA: TGTGCCAGCAGTTTGAACTGGAACTCCTACGAGCAGTACTTC. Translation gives CASSLNWNSYEQYF.

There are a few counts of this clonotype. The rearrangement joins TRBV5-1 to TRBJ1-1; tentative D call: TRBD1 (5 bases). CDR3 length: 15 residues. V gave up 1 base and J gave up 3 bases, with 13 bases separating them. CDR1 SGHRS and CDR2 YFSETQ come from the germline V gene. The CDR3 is CASSLSLPGHTEAFF. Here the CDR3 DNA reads TGCGCCAGCAGCTTGAGTCTGCCAGGGCACACTGAAGCTTTCTTT.

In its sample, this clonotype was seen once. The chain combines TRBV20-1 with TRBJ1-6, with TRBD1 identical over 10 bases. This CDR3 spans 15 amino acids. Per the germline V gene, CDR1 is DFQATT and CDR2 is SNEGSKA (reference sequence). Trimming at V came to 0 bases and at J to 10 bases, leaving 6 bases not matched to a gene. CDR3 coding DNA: TGCAGTGCTAGAGATGCGGGACAGGGGCGGTCACCCCTCCACTTT. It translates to CSARDAGQGRSPLHF.

CDR3: CASTGESNQPQHF. The DNA of the CDR3 is TGTGCCAGTACGGGGGAGAGCAATCAGCCCCAGCATTTT. The genes are TRBV19 and TRBJ1-5, with D tentatively TRBD1 (5 bases). CDR1 and CDR2 from the germline V gene are LNHDA and SQIVND (reference sequence). The CDR3 loop spans 13 amino acids. V lost 7 bases and J 1 base, leaving 8 bases between the germline ends.